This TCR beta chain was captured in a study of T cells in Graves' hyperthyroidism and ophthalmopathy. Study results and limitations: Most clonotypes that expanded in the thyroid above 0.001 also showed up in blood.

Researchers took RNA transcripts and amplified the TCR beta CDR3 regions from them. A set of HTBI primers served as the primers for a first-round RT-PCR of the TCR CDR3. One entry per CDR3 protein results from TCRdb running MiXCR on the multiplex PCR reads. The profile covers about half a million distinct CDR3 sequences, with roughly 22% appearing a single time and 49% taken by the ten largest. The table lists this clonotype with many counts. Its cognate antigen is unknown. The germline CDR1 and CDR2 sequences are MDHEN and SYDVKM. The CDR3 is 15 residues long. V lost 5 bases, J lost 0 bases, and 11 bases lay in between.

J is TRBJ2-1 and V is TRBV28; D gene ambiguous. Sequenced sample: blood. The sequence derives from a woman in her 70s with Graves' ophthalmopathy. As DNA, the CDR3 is TGTGCCAGCAGTCCGAGACTGAGCTCCTACAATGAGCAGTTCTTC. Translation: CASSPRLSSYNEQFF.